These 14 T cell receptor beta chains share one sample of origin, sequenced in a study of blood T cell repertoires in COVID-19. Using immunoSEQ multiplex PCR, the repertoire was profiled, and TCRdb retains in-frame clones only, with some absent. Altogether about 220,000 clones are present, roughly 85% being singletons, with the ten largest covering over 2.5%. The sample comprised peripheral blood. Receptors originate from a man between 50 and 59 years old who had recovered from COVID-19.

This clone was seen just once. The chain combines TRBV4-1 with TRBJ2-7, with a tentative D call TRBD1 (6 bases). V dropped 0 bases and J dropped 2 bases, with 14 bases sitting between them. Germline CDR1 and CDR2: MGHRA and YSYEKL. The CDR3 runs 16 residues. CDR3 bases: TGCGCCAGCAGCCAAGATCCGCAGGGGAAGGCCTACGAGCAGTACTTC. Its translation is CASSQDPQGKAYEQYF.

This chain joins TRBV7-9 and TRBJ2-1; 12 bases fit TRBD2. CDR1 and CDR2 (germline): SEHNR, FQNEAQ (reference sequence). The CDR3 consists of 15 residues. Trimming cost V 6 bases and J 6 bases; bases outside gene matches: 6. The CDR3 nucleotides are TGTGCCAGCAGACCACCGGGACTAGCGGGCAATGAGCAGTTCTTC. Translating it yields CASRPPGLAGNEQFF.

This clone occurred once. V usage is TRBV10-1 and J usage is TRBJ2-1; possible D gene TRBD2, 6 bases. The V gene lost 5 bases and the J gene lost 1 base, with 9 bases spanning the gap. The length of the CDR3 is 14 residues. From germline, CDR1 is WNHNN and CDR2 SYGVQD (reference sequence). CDR3 region: CASSSGVSYNEQFF. Written as DNA, the CDR3 is TGCGCCAGCAGTTCGGGAGTATCCTACAATGAGCAGTTCTTC.

The chain joins TRBV15 to TRBJ2-5; no clear D gene. The V end lost 0 bases, the J end lost 5 bases, and 13 bases lay between the germline ends. Germline CDR1 reads LNHNV; CDR2 reads YYDKDF (reference sequence). CDR3 length: 15 amino acids. The CDR3 region is CATSRDKIGGETQYF. CDR3 bases: TGTGCCACCAGCAGAGATAAAATTGGCGGCGAGACCCAGTACTTC. The complete variable domain, with remaining parts taken from reference TRBV15 and TRBJ2-5, reads DAMVIQNPRYQVTQFGKPVTLSCSQTLNHNVMYWYQQKSSQAPKLLFHYYDKDFNNEADTPDNFQSRRPNTSFCFLDIRSPGLGDTAMYLCATSRDKIGGETQYFGPGTRLLVL.

The chain carries TRBV7-9 and TRBJ1-2; 7 bases are shared with TRBD1. Unmatched junction bases numbered 2, after V lost 1 base and J lost 3 bases. Germline V lookup: CDR1 SEHNR, CDR2 FQNEAQ (reference sequence). This CDR3 has 14 residues. Here the CDR3 DNA reads TGTGCCAGCAGCTTAGTGGGGACAGACTATGGCTACACCTTC. Protein: CASSLVGTDYGYTF.

The genes are TRBV18 and TRBJ1-5; possibly TRBD1 for D (6 bases). Trimming stripped 5 bases from V and 4 bases from J, with 12 bases between. CDR1 KGHSH and CDR2 LQKENI come from the germline V gene. The CDR3 is 14 amino acids. CDR3: CASSSAQGNQPQHF. The CDR3 region has the DNA TGTGCCAGCTCATCGGCGCAGGGGAATCAGCCCCAGCATTTT.

The V call is TRBV9, the J call TRBJ2-5; D is possibly TRBD2 (6 bases). V was trimmed by 4 bases and J by 5 bases, leaving 18 bases between them. The CDR3 length is 15 residues. CDR1 and CDR2 from the germline V gene are SGDLS and YYNGEE. The CDR3 spells CASSRGTGSRETQYF. The CDR3 DNA reads as TGTGCCAGCAGCCGTGGGACTGGGTCCCGGGAGACCCAGTACTTC.

The chain employs TRBV19 and TRBJ1-2; D gene ambiguous. V was shortened by 1 base and J by 5 bases, with 14 bases between the two germline ends. The germline V gene has CDR1 LNHDA and CDR2 SQIVND (reference sequence). The CDR3 contains 15 residues. The CDR3 loop is CASSIGTDRPYGYTF. CDR3 coding DNA: TGTGCCAGTAGTATAGGAACAGACCGACCTTATGGCTACACCTTC.

The J gene is TRBJ2-7, the V gene TRBV2, with 9 bases aligning to TRBD1. Germline V lookup: CDR1 SNHLY, CDR2 FYNNEI. The CDR3 is 15 residues long. Trimming cost V 7 bases and J 3 bases; bases outside gene matches: 10. The CDR3 is CASISQGASYYEQYF. CDR3 DNA: TGTGCCAGCATCTCACAGGGGGCTAGTTACTACGAGCAGTACTTC.

V is TRBV9 and J is TRBJ2-1; 7 nucleotides line up with TRBD1. The length of the CDR3 is 12 residues. CDR1 and CDR2 (germline): SGDLS, YYNGEE. V lost 3 bases and J lost 9; bases outside the gene matches: 3. CDR3 in amino acids: CASSGTGAEQFF. The CDR3 DNA is TGTGCCAGCAGCGGCACAGGGGCTGAGCAGTTCTTC.

The rearrangement joins TRBV12-3 or TRBV12-4 to TRBJ1-2; no firm D call. This CDR3 is 12 amino acids long. V lost 5 bases to trimming and J lost 4 bases, with 8 bases between them. The CDR3 region is CASSRGTYGYTF. The CDR3 DNA follows: TGTGCCAGCAGTCGAGGAACCTATGGCTACACCTTC.

This clone was observed a single time. The chain recombines TRBV19 with TRBJ1-1; D uncertain. From germline, CDR1 is LNHDA and CDR2 SQIVND (reference sequence). The CDR3 has 16 amino acids. Trimming took 3 bases from V and 0 from J, leaving 14 bases between them. Written as DNA, the CDR3 is TGTGCCAGTAGTATCTCTCGCTCGGTCATGAACACTGAAGCTTTCTTT. It specifies CASSISRSVMNTEAFF.

This chain connects TRBV7-9 to TRBJ2-7; 9 positions agree with TRBD1. CDR1 is SEHNR, CDR2 FQNEAQ, per germline (reference sequence). The CDR3 is made up of 17 amino acids. The ends lost 4 bases at V and 3 bases at J; junction bases unmatched: 13. CDR3 coding DNA: TGTGCCAGCAGCTCCTGGGGGACAGGGAAAACGGGCTACGAGCAGTACTTC. This sequence encodes CASSSWGTGKTGYEQYF.

The V and J genes are TRBV18 and TRBJ1-6, with TRBD1 as a possible D gene (6 bases). CDR1 is KGHSH and CDR2 is LQKENI in the germline V gene. V shed 6 bases and J shed 7 bases, with 16 bases lying between them. The CDR3 spans 15 residues. CDR3 region: CASSSGVVGNSPLHF. The CDR3 DNA follows: TGTGCCAGCTCGTCAGGGGTGGTCGGGAATTCACCCCTCCACTTT. Full variable domain (rest looked up from reference TRBV18 and TRBJ1-6): NAGVMQNPRHLVRRRGQEARLRCSPMKGHSHVYWYRQLPEEGLKFMVYLQKENIIDESGMPKERFSAEFPKEGPSILRIQQVVRGDSAAYFCASSSGVVGNSPLHFGNGTRLTVT.